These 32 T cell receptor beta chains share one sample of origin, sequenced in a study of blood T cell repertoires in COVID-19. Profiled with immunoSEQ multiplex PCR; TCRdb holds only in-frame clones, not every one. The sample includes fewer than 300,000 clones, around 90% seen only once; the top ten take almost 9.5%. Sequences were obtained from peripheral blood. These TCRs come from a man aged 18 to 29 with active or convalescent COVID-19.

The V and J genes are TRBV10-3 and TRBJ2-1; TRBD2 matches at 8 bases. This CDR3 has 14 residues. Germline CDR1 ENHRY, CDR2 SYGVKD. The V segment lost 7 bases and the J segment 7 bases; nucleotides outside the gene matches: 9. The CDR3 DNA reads TGTGCCATCACGGTCAGCGGGGGCCCAAATGAGCAGTTCTTC. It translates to CAITVSGGPNEQFF.

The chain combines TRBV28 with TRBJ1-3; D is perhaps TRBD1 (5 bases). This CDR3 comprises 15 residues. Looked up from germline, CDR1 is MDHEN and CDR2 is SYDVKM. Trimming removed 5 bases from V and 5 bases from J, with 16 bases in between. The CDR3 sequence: CASSPGPGGRNTIYF. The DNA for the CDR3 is TGTGCCAGCAGTCCAGGGCCGGGCGGCAGAAACACCATATATTTT.

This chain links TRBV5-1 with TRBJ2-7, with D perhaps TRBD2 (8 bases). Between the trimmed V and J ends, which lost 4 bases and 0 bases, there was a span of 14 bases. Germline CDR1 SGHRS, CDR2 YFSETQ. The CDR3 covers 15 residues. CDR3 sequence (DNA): TGCGCCAGCAGCCGGGAGGGACAGCTCTCCTACGAGCAGTACTTC. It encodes CASSREGQLSYEQYF.

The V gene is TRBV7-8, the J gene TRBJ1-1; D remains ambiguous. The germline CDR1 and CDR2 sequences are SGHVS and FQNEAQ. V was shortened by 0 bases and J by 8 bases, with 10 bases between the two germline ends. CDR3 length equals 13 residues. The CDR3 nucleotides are TGTGCCAGCAGCTTAGCGGGCCCGTGGGAAGCTTTCTTT. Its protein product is CASSLAGPWEAFF.

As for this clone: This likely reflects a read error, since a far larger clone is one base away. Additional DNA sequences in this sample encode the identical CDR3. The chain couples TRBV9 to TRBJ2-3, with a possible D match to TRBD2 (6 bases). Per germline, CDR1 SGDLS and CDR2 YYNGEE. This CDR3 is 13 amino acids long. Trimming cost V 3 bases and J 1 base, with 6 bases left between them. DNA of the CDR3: TGTGCCAGCAGCGGGGGGGGCACAGATACGCAGTATTTT. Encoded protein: CASSGGGTDTQYF.

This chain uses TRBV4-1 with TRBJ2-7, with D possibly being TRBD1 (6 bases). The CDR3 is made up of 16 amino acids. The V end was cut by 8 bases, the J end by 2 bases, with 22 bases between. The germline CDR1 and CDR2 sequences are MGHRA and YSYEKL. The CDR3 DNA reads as TGCGCCAGCCGAGCGGTGGGGACAAAACTAACCTACGAGCAGTACTTC. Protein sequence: CASRAVGTKLTYEQYF.

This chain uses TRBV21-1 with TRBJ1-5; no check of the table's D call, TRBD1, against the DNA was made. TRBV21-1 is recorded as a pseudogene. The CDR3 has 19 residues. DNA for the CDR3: TGTGCCAGCAGCAAATTTCGGGACAGGGGCCTCAATAGCAATCAGCCCCAGCATTTT. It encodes CASSKFRDRGLNSNQPQHF.

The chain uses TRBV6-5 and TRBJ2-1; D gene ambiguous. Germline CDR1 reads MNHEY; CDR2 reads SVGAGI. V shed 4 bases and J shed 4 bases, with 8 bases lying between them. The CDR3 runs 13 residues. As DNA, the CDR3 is TGTGCCAGCAGTTTCCCAGATTACAATGAGCAGTTCTTC. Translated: CASSFPDYNEQFF.

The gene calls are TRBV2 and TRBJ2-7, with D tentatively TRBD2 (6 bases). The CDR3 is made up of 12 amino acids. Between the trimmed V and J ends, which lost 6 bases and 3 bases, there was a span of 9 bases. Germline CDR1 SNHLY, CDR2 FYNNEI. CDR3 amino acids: CASRTSVYEQYF. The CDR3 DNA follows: TGTGCCAGCAGGACTAGTGTCTACGAGCAGTACTTC.

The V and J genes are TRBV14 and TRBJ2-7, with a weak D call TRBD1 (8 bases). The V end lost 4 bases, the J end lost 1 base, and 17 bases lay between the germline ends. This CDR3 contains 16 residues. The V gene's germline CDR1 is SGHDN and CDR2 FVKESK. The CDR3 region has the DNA TGTGCCAGCAGCCCCGACAGGGGAGGGTGGTCCTACGAGCAGTACTTC. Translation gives CASSPDRGGWSYEQYF.

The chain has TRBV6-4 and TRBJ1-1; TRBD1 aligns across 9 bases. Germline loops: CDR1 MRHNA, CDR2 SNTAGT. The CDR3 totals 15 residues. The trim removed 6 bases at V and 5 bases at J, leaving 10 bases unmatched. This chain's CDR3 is CASSRDREFGTEAFF. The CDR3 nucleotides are TGTGCCAGCAGCCGGGACAGGGAGTTTGGTACTGAAGCTTTCTTT.

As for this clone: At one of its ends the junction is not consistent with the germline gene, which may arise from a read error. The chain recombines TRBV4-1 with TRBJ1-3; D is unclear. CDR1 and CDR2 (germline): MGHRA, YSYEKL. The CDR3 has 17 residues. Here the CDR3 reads CASRQDGIRRETDTIYF. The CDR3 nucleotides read TGCGCCAGCAGACAAGATGGGATTAGACGGGAGACGGACACCATATATTTT.

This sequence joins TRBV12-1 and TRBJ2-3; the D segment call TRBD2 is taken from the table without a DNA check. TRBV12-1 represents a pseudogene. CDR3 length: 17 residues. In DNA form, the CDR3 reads TGTGCCAGCAGCTTTAATTATGCGGGGGGGTGCACAGATACGCAGTATTTT. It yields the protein CASSFNYAGGCTDTQYF.

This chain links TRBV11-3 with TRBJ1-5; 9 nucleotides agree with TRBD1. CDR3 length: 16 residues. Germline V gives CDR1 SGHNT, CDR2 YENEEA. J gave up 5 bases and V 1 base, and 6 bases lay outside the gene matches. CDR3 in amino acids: CASSLGEGQGYQPQHF. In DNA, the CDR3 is TGTGCCAGCAGCTTAGGTGAGGGACAGGGATATCAGCCCCAGCATTTT. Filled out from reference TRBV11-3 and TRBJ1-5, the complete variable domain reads EAGVVQSPRYKIIEKKQPVAFWCNPISGHNTLYWYLQNLGQGPELLIRYENEEAVDDSQLPKDRFSAERLKGVDSTLKIQPAELGDSAVYLCASSLGEGQGYQPQHFGDGTRLSIL.

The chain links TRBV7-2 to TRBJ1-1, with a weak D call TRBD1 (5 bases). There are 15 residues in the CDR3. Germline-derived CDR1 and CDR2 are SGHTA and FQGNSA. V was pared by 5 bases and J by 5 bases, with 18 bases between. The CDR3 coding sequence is TGTGCCAGCAGCCAATTTGGAGGCGGGGGGACTGAAGCTTTCTTT. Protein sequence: CASSQFGGGGTEAFF.

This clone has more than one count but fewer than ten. CDR3 region: CASSGGRTEAFF. The DNA for the CDR3 is TGTGCCAGCAGTGGAGGGCGGACTGAAGCTTTCTTT. V and J are TRBV25-1 and TRBJ1-1; no firm D call. V was shortened by 4 bases and J by 5 bases, with 8 bases between the two germline ends. The CDR3 has 12 residues. Germline CDR1 MGHDK, CDR2 SYGVNS. The variable domain in full, completed from reference TRBV25-1 and TRBJ1-1, reads EADIYQTPRYLVIGTGKKITLECSQTMGHDKMYWYQQDPGMELHLIHYSYGVNSTEKGDLSSESTVSRIRTEHFPLTLESARPSHTSQYLCASSGGRTEAFFGQGTRLTVV.

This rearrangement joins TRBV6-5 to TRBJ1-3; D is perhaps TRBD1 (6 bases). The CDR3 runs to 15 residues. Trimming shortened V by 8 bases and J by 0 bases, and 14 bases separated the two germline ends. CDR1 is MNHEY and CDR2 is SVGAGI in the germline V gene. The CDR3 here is CASVNRADSGNTIYF. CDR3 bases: TGTGCCAGCGTAAACAGGGCCGACTCTGGAAACACCATATATTTT.

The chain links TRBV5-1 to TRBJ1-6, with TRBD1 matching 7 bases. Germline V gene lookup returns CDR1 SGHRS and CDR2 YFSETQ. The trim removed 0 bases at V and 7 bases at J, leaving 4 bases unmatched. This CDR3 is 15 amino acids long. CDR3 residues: CASSLVLDRNSPLHF. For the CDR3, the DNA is TGCGCCAGCAGCTTGGTTTTGGACAGGAATTCACCCCTCCACTTT.

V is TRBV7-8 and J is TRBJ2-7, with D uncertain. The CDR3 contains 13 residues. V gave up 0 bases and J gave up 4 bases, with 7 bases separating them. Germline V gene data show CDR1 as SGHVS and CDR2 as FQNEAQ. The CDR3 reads CASSLAQVYEQYF. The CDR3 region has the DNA TGTGCCAGCAGCTTAGCGCAGGTTTACGAGCAGTACTTC.

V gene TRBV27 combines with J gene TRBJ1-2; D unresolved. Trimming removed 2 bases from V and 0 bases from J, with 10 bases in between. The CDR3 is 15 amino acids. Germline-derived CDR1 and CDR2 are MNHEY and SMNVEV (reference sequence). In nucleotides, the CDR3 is TGTGCCAGCAGTTTAGTGGCGGAACCTAACTATGGCTACACCTTC. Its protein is CASSLVAEPNYGYTF.

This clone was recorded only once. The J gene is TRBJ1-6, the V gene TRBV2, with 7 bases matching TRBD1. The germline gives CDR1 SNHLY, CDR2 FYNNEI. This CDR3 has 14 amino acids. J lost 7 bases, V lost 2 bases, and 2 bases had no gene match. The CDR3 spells CASSENRGNSPLHF. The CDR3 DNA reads TGTGCCAGCAGTGAAAACAGGGGAAATTCACCCCTCCACTTT. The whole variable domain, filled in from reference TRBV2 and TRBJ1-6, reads EPEVTQTPSHQVTQMGQEVILRCVPISNHLYFYWYRQILGQKVEFLVSFYNNEISEKSEIFDDQFSVERPDGSNFTLKIRSTKLEDSAMYFCASSENRGNSPLHFGNGTRLTVT.

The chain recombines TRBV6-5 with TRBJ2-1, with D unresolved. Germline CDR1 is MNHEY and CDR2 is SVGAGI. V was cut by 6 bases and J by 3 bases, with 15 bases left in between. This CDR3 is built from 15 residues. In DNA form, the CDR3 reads TGTGCCAGCAGCTATACAGTATCCTACTACAATGAGCAGTTCTTC. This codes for CASSYTVSYYNEQFF.

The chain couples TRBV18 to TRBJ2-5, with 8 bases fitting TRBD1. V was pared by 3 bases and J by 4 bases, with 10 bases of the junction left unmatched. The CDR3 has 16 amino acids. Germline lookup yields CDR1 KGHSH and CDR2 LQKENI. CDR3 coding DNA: TGTGCCAGCTCACCCCGCGGGCCAGGGGGCATAGAGACCCAGTACTTC. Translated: CASSPRGPGGIETQYF. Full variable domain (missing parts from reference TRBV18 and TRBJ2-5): NAGVMQNPRHLVRRRGQEARLRCSPMKGHSHVYWYRQLPEEGLKFMVYLQKENIIDESGMPKERFSAEFPKEGPSILRIQQVVRGDSAAYFCASSPRGPGGIETQYFGPGTRLLVL.

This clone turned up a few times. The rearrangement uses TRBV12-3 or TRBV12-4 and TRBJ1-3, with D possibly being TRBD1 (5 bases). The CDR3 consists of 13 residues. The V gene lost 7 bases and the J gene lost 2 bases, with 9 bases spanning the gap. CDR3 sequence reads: CASTDSPGNTIYF. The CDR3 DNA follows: TGTGCCAGCACTGACAGTCCTGGAAACACCATATATTTT.

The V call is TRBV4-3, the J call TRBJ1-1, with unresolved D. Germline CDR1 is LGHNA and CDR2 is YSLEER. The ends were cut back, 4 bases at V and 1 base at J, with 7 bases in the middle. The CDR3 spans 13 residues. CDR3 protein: CASSPRGNTEAFF. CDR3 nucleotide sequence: TGCGCCAGCAGCCCCCGAGGGAACACTGAAGCTTTCTTT.

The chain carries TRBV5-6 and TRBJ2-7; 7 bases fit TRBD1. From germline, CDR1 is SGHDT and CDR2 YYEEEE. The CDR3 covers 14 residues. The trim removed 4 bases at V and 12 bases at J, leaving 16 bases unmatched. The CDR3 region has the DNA TGTGCCAGCAGCGAGGGACAGCCGTCATTCAACACGTACTTC. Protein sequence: CASSEGQPSFNTYF.

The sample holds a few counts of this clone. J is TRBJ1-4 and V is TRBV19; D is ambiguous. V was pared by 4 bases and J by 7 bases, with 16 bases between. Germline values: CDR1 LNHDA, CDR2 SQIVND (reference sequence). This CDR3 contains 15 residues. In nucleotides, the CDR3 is TGTGCCAGTAGTACCGGTCCCCGGAGGAGTGAAAAACTGTTTTTT. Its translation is CASSTGPRRSEKLFF.

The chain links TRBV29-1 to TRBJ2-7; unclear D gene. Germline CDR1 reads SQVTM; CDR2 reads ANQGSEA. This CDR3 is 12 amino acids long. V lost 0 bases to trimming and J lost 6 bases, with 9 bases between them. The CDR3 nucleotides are TGCAGCGTTGAAGATCCGAGCTCCGAGCAGTACTTC. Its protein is CSVEDPSSEQYF.

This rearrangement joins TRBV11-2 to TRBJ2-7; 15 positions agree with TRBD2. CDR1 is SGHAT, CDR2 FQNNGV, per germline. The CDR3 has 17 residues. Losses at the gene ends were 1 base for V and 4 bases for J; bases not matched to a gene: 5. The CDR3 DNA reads TGTGCCAGCAGCTTAGTCTGGACTAGCGGGGGGGATTACGAGCAGTACTTC. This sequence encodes CASSLVWTSGGDYEQYF.

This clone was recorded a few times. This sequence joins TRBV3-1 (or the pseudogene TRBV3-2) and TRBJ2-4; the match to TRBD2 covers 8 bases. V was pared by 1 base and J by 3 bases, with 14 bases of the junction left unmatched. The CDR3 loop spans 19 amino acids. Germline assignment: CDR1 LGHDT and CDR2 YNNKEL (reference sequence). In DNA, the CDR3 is TGTGCCAGCAGCCAAGTGGATTCTTCCCGGGGGGGCCTCAAAAACATTCAGTACTTC. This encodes CASSQVDSSRGGLKNIQYF.

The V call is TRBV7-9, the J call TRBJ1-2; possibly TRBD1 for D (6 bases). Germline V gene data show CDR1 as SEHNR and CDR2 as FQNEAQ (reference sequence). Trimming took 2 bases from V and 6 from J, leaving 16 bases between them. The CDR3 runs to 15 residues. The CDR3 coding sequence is TGTGCCAGCAGCTTAAGTGGGGGGGCATTGGATGGCTACACCTTC. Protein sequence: CASSLSGGALDGYTF.

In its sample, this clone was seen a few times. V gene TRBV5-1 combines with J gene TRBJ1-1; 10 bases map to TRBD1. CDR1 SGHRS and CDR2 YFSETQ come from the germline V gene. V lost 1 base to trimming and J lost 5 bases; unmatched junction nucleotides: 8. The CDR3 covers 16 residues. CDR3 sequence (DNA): TGCGCCAGCAGCTTGAGTGACAGGGGGCTTAGAACTGAAGCTTTCTTT. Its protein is CASSLSDRGLRTEAFF.